Listed below are T cell receptor beta chains from one sample, sequenced in a study of OX40 agonist ivuxolimab in advanced cancers. Method: immunoSEQ multiplex PCR; TCRdb's copy keeps in-frame clones and lacks some. The sample carries around 76,000 clones, 70% to 90% recorded once. The sequences come from CD4+ or CD8+ T cells sorted from blood, collected in a trial of the OX40 agonist ivuxolimab. These receptors were obtained from an adult with an advanced solid tumor such as melanoma, head and neck, liver or kidney cancer. Each CDR3 is given with its conserved first and last residue. Clone size is shown for a subset of rows, as once, few, many or a class of expanded clone.

size | length | V | CDR3
- | 19 | TRBV4-1 | CASSQEGTLSPWSNQPQHF
- | 14 | TRBV6-5 | CASRPGQGAYEQYF
few | 15 | TRBV7-2 | CASSLEGAYSSPLHF
once | 14 | TRBV5-1 | CASSRRGQSETQYF
few | 12 | TRBV30 | CAWSRQSLEQFF
- | 14 | TRBV7-9 | CASSFPANTGELFF
- | 18 | TRBV4-3 | CASSQDSSYSGSTYEQYF
- | 14 | TRBV4-3 | CASSQQGANTEAFF
- | 16 | TRBV7-2 | CASSSLGTSSGNTIYF
- | 17 | TRBV7-6 | CASSLRPGPGNNSPLHF
once | 15 | TRBV9 | CASSAGQTSNQPQHF
- | 15 | TRBV9 | CASSFGQGHGDTQYF
- | 14 | TRBV7-2 | CASSPRLASYEQYF
- | 13 | TRBV7-2 | CASSLWRDQPQHF
- | 15 | TRBV4-3 | CASSQDPSGGYGYTF
- | 16 | TRBV5-1 | CASSSSVLGLGYEQYF
- | 13 | TRBV6-6 | CASSYTEGPPLHF
- | 17 | TRBV7-9 | CASSFMGQGTPNYGYTF
- | 15 | TRBV6-6 | CASSYPGQGRYEQYF
- | 13 | TRBV6-4 | CASSDSGSDTQYF
- | 14 | TRBV11-2 | CASSPGTGGETQYF
- | 16 | TRBV7-8 | CASSAPRGERNYGYTF
- | 13 | TRBV27 | CASSYQTSSVQFF
few | 17 | TRBV19 | CASSIELPGQGEGTQYF
- | 13 | TRBV2 | CASRGQAYNEQFF
- | 15 | TRBV11-1 | CASQGQGAANEKLFF
- | 15 | TRBV5-1 | CASSLMPSGGDEQFF
- | 13 | TRBV5-1 | CASSLSHQDTQYF
- | 15 | TRBV5-8 | CASSFRQGATGELFF
- | 13 | TRBV5-4 | CASSLPGANVLTF
- | 17 | TRBV4-2 | CASSQDRGAGGQETQYF
- | 15 | TRBV6-5 | CASRWRGGGTDTQYF
- | 11 | TRBV27 | CASSFYGEAFF
- | 15 | TRBV6-1 | CASRPGLAGGGEQYF
- | 14 | TRBV19 | CASRDLQPPYEQYF
- | 15 | TRBV9 | CASSVAPESTDTQYF
- | 12 | TRBV6-5 | CASRDRVYEQYF
- | 15 | TRBV6-6 | CASSYSSRDNQPQHF
- | 15 | TRBV4-3 | CASSQEGQVVYTQYF
few | 16 | TRBV12-5 | CASGLFSGKFNQPQHF
- | 15 | TRBV5-1 | CASSSWTGGDYGYTF
- | 19 | TRBV18 | CASSPPGGQGPGANEKLFF
once | 14 | TRBV7-9 | CASSPGNAVLGYTF
- | 12 | TRBV19 | CASTKDGNEAFF
- | 13 | TRBV5-1 | CASSSDRGLGYTF
- | 13 | TRBV11-2 | CASSLDYNSPLHF
- | 15 | TRBV5-4 | CASSPTGSTIDTQYF
- | 13 | TRBV5-1 | CASNSPDGPPQYF
- | 15 | TRBV7-2 | CASSYGHLIPYEQYF
- | 16 | TRBV29-1 | CSAGRPGDLNTGELFF
- | 14 | TRBV6-1 | CASAIDGPSYEQYF
once | 14 | TRBV2 | CASSRQGSGEKLFF
- | 12 | TRBV30 | CAWSGPGQPQHF